Each of the 8 T cell receptor beta chains below was sequenced from the same sample in a study of cytomegalovirus exposure and HLA in healthy donors. PCR employed 60 Vbeta and 13 Jbeta primers. Here immunoSEQ multiplex PCR was the method, and the copy in TCRdb shows in-frame clones only, minus some. The repertoire has some 140,000 clones, roughly 79% of them found once; the top ten carry 1.5%. The sequenced material came from PBMCs. The receptors derive from a woman under 30 in good health and CMV-seronegative.

The chain links TRBV4-1 to TRBJ2-5; TRBD1 agrees at 11 bases. Per germline, CDR1 MGHRA and CDR2 YSYEKL. CDR3 length: 18 residues. With V trimmed by 0 bases and J by 5 bases, 11 bases remained unmatched. CDR3 in amino acids: CASSQDFKDRGLRETQYF. For the CDR3, the DNA is TGCGCCAGCAGCCAAGATTTTAAGGACAGGGGGCTTCGGGAGACCCAGTACTTC.

The J gene is TRBJ1-1, the V gene TRBV29-1; D call uncertain. There are 14 residues in the CDR3. The V gene's germline CDR1 is SQVTM and CDR2 ANQGSEA. Between the trimmed V and J ends, which lost 2 bases and 2 bases, there was a span of 12 bases. CDR3 DNA: TGCAGCGTTGAACGGCAGGCCGTCAACACTGAAGCTTTCTTT. It translates to CSVERQAVNTEAFF. Supplemented by reference TRBV29-1 and TRBJ1-1, the full variable domain reads SAVISQKPSRDICQRGTSLTIQCQVDSQVTMMFWYRQQPGQSLTLIATANQGSEATYESGFVIDKFPISRPNLTFSTLTVSNMSPEDSSIYLCSVERQAVNTEAFFGQGTRLTVV.

The J gene is TRBJ1-1, the V gene TRBV2, with D hard to call. This CDR3 spans 13 amino acids. Trimming removed 10 bases at V and 1 base at J, with 13 bases between. Looked up from germline, CDR1 is SNHLY and CDR2 is FYNNEI. This CDR3 reads CATRLSRNTEAFF. The CDR3 coding sequence is TGTGCCACCCGACTAAGCAGGAACACTGAAGCTTTCTTT.

This clone was observed a few times. The rearrangement links TRBV4-1 to TRBJ2-2; maybe TRBD1 (6 bases). Trimming took 3 bases from V and 7 from J, leaving 15 bases between them. Germline V gene data show CDR1 as MGHRA and CDR2 as YSYEKL. The CDR3 totals 15 residues. The CDR3 loop reads CASSQDSFSDGELFF. The CDR3 region has the DNA TGCGCCAGCAGCCAGGACAGTTTTTCGGACGGGGAGCTGTTTTTT.

Regarding this clone: The DNA is left out, because the CDR3 cannot be placed on it with certainty; the CDR3 is given as TCRdb lists it. The chain has TRBV9 and TRBJ1-2. 13 amino acids form the CDR3, both terminal residues included. Germline-derived CDR1 and CDR2 are SGDLS and YYNGEE. The chain's CDR3 is CASSVGGGAAHTF.

In its sample, this clone was seen once. The rearrangement joins TRBV5-6 to TRBJ2-5; 9 bases match TRBD2. V gave up 3 bases and J gave up 5 bases; unmatched junction bases: 8. The CDR3 runs 15 residues. Germline CDR1 reads SGHDT; CDR2 reads YYEEEE. This chain's CDR3 is CASSYGTSSRETQYF. CDR3 coding DNA: TGTGCCAGCAGCTACGGGACTAGCAGCCGGGAGACCCAGTACTTC.

This rearrangement joins TRBV2 to TRBJ2-2, with 8 nucleotides matching TRBD2. The germline gives CDR1 SNHLY, CDR2 FYNNEI. CDR3 length: 14 residues. Trimming at V came to 8 bases and at J to 5 bases, leaving 7 bases not matched to a gene. CDR3 residues: CASAGLVGTGELFF. CDR3 bases: TGTGCCAGCGCGGGACTAGTGGGGACCGGGGAGCTGTTTTTT.

The chain joins TRBV7-9 to TRBJ2-3, with 9 bases identical to TRBD2. Germline V gene sequence: CDR1 SEHNR, CDR2 FQNEAQ (reference sequence). The CDR3 covers 15 residues. The junction had 4 bases not matched to a gene; V was cut back by 5 bases and J by 1 base. The CDR3, as DNA: TGTGCCAGCAGCGATCGGACTAGCGGCACAGATACGCAGTATTTT. As protein: CASSDRTSGTDTQYF. Combining the CDR3 with reference TRBV7-9 and TRBJ2-3 gives the whole variable domain DTGVSQNPRHKITKRGQNVTFRCDPISEHNRLYWYRQTLGQGPEFLTYFQNEAQLEKSRLLSDRFSAERPKGSFSTLEIQRTEQGDSAMYLCASSDRTSGTDTQYFGPGTRLTVL.